Detailed here is one T cell receptor beta chain. This specimen comes from a study of T cell changes during pregnancy in multiple sclerosis. The germline CDR1 and CDR2 sequences are SGHRS and YFSETQ. J gave up 2 bases and V 2 bases, and 3 bases lay outside the gene matches. The CDR3 loop spans 15 amino acids. Repertoires were generated with immunoSEQ multiplex PCR, while TCRdb's copy carries only in-frame clones and drops some. The data hold 40,000 or so clones, with about 90% observed a single time. The clonotype was recovered from a female donor with multiple sclerosis, enrolled in a pregnancy study. The sequencing here drew on CD4+ T cells from peripheral blood mononuclear cells, taken before pregnancy. The rearrangement uses TRBV5-1 and TRBJ2-3; 9 nucleotides agree with TRBD2. CDR3: CASSFSGGYTDTQYF. CDR3 nucleotide sequence: TGCGCCAGCAGCTTTAGCGGGGGCTACACAGATACGCAGTATTTT.